This TCR beta chain was retrieved from a study of cytomegalovirus exposure and HLA in healthy donors. A remark on this clone: The target antigen is unknown.

The PCR employed 60 Vbeta primers together with 13 Jbeta primers. In the original workflow: Later reanalysis found around 74 million unique TCR beta chains, 10 million to 12 million of them shared. The protocol was immunoSEQ multiplex PCR, while the TCRdb copy is restricted to in-frame clones and leaves out a portion. V, J and clone size were drawn from that table, and D and trimming were deduced from the DNA. The sample contains about 130,000 clones, around three quarters of which appear only once. Points from the study as a whole: Published work reported that the classifier diagnosed cytomegalovirus status with high specificity and sensitivity. In an earlier analysis, in approximately 630 donors, most V segments appeared productive either ~87% or ~30% of the time.

V lost 8 bases and J lost 8, with 12 bases in between. The CDR3 extends over 11 amino acids. Germline V lookup: CDR1 MNHEY, CDR2 SMNVEV (reference sequence). Each donor's status was that of a healthy bone marrow donor. The clonotype originates from a male donor in good health and CMV-seronegative. The chain employs TRBV27 and TRBJ1-2; no firm D call. The sequencing sample was made of PBMCs. CDR3 residues: CASGSTGGYTF. For the CDR3, the DNA is TGTGCCAGCGGATCTACGGGAGGCTACACCTTC.